The rows below give T cell receptor beta chains drawn from one sample of a study of human T cells and chemical hapten exposure. TCRdb re-called the RACE reads through MiXCR, storing one row per CDR3 protein. The sample yields around 120,000 distinct CDR3 sequences, roughly 15% seen once. Source: whole blood, taken in connection with sensitization to the hapten diphenylcyclopropenone (DPC). Every receptor here comes from a man aged 18 to 30 with alopecia areata. Some clones in this sample may be carry-over from other donors' samples. CDR3s include the opening cysteine and the closing phenylalanine or tryptophan. D genes are given only for firm matches. Clone size is stated in some rows and not others, as once, few, many or a class when expanded.

>TRBV25-1|TRBJ1-1|-|few
CASSEYGRNEAFF
TGTGCCAGCAGTGAATACGGCAGGAATGAAGCTTTCTTT
>TRBV29-1|TRBJ2-7|-|-
CSGGRSSYEQYF
TGCAGCGGTGGACGTAGCTCCTACGAGCAGTACTTC
>TRBV6-2/TRBV6-3|TRBJ1-3|-|many
CASIPGGSGNTIYF
TGTGCCAGCATCCCCGGAGGCTCTGGAAACACCATATATTTT
>TRBV4-3|TRBJ1-4|-|many
CASSQDRATNEKLFF
TGCGCCAGCAGCCAAGATAGAGCAACTAATGAAAAACTGTTTTTT
>TRBV20-1|TRBJ1-1|-|few
CSAGPGHTNTEAFF
TGCAGTGCTGGCCCGGGACACACGAACACTGAAGCTTTCTTT
>TRBV18|TRBJ1-3|-|-
CASSPQGYTKSSGNTIYF
TGTGCCAGCTCACCACAGGGCTACACGAAGAGCTCTGGAAACACCATATATTTT
>TRBV6-2/TRBV6-3|TRBJ1-4|TRBD1|-
CASSRRTGEVEKLFF
TGTGCCAGCAGTCGGCGGACAGGGGAAGTTGAAAAACTGTTTTTT
>TRBV11-2|TRBJ2-7|-|-
CASSLDWSSEQYF
TGTGCCAGCAGCTTAGACTGGAGCAGCGAGCAGTACTTC
>TRBV7-2|TRBJ2-1|TRBD1|-
CASSLRGTVTYNEQFF
TGTGCCAGCAGCTTAAGAGGGACAGTAACCTACAATGAGCAGTTCTTC
>TRBV7-2|TRBJ2-5|-|many
CASSLHLETQYF
TGTGCCAGCAGCTTACATCTGGAGACCCAGTACTTC
>TRBV2|TRBJ2-3|-|many
CANLREITDTQYF
TGTGCCAACCTCCGGGAGATCACAGATACGCAGTATTTT
>TRBV7-6|TRBJ2-5|TRBD2|few
CASSFRTSGFLETQYF
TGTGCCAGCAGCTTTAGGACTAGCGGATTCCTAGAGACCCAGTACTTC
>TRBV4-1|TRBJ1-2|-|few
CASSQEPGVQYGYTF
TGCGCCAGCAGCCAAGAACCAGGGGTTCAATATGGCTACACCTTC
>TRBV6-6|TRBJ1-1|-|-
CASSYGGQGETEAFF
TGTGCCAGCAGTTACGGTGGGCAGGGCGAGACTGAAGCTTTCTTT
>TRBV5-1|TRBJ1-4|-|-
CASNQGATNEKLFF
TGCGCCAGCAACCAGGGTGCCACTAATGAAAAACTGTTTTTT
>TRBV21-1|TRBJ2-3|-|many
CASRFLGFVTDTQYF
TGTGCCAGCAGATTCCTGGGGTTTGTGACAGATACGCAGTATTTT
>TRBV7-6|TRBJ1-1|TRBD1|-
CATRRGQLDTEAFF
TGTGCCACCAGACGGGGACAGTTAGACACTGAAGCTTTCTTT
>TRBV12-3/TRBV12-4|TRBJ1-5|-|-
CASSSPPQPQHF
TGTGCCAGCAGCTCCCCACCTCAGCCCCAGCATTTT
>TRBV11-1|TRBJ1-1|-|-
CASSLRNAPTEAFF
TGTGCCAGCAGCCTAAGGAACGCACCCACTGAAGCTTTCTTT
>TRBV6-2/TRBV6-3|TRBJ1-2|-|few
CASRKDGTNYGYTF
TGTGCCAGCAGAAAAGACGGCACTAACTATGGCTACACCTTC
>TRBV7-2|TRBJ2-3|TRBD2|many
CASSYRVAGHTDTQYF
TGTGCCAGCAGCTATAGGGTAGCGGGACACACAGATACGCAGTATTTT
>TRBV6-5|TRBJ1-1|TRBD1|few
CASSYSAPGQGAGRTEAFF
TGTGCCAGCAGTTACTCAGCCCCGGGACAGGGGGCAGGTAGGACTGAAGCTTTCTTT
>TRBV4-1|TRBJ1-6|-|few
CASSQQPWEGVRSPLHF
TGCGCCAGCAGCCAACAGCCGTGGGAGGGAGTTAGGTCACCCCTCCACTTT
>TRBV7-3|TRBJ2-2|TRBD1|-
CASSLAGGLNTGELFF
TGTGCCAGCAGCCTGGCAGGGGGCCTGAACACCGGGGAGCTGTTTTTT
>TRBV4-2|TRBJ2-3|-|-
CASSQGDFADTQYF
TGTGCCAGCAGCCAAGGGGATTTCGCAGATACGCAGTATTTT
>TRBV9|TRBJ2-3|-|-
CASSPRSEGTSTDTQYF
TGTGCCAGCAGCCCGCGGTCCGAGGGGACCAGCACAGATACGCAGTATTTT
>TRBV5-1|TRBJ2-1|TRBD1|few
CASSSGQGSSYNEQFF
TGCGCCAGCAGCTCGGGACAGGGCAGCTCCTACAATGAGCAGTTCTTC
>TRBV5-1|TRBJ2-5|-|-
CASGPDSGGETQYF
TGCGCCAGCGGCCCCGACAGTGGGGGAGAGACCCAGTACTTC
>TRBV6-4|TRBJ2-3|-|-
CASSGIRGDTQYF
TGTGCCAGCAGTGGAATAAGGGGAGATACGCAGTATTTT
>TRBV20-1|TRBJ2-2|TRBD2|few
CSAGLAGNTGELFF
TGCAGTGCAGGACTAGCGGGGAACACCGGGGAGCTGTTTTTT
>TRBV4-3|TRBJ1-5|-|-
CASSQDRVNQPQHF
TGCGCCAGCAGCCAAGATCGGGTTAATCAGCCCCAGCATTTT
>TRBV6-5|TRBJ2-6|TRBD1|few
CASSARVGTGYSGANVLTF
TGTGCCAGCAGTGCGCGGGTCGGGACAGGTTACTCTGGGGCCAACGTCCTGACTTTC
>TRBV7-2|TRBJ1-1|-|-
CASSFRARLTEAFF
TGTGCCAGCAGCTTTCGTGCCCGTTTGACTGAAGCTTTCTTT
>TRBV11-2|TRBJ2-7|-|-
CASSSGTYEQYF
TGTGCCAGCAGCTCCGGGACCTACGAGCAGTACTTC
>TRBV7-3|TRBJ2-3|-|few
CASSVNTDTQYF
TGTGCCAGCAGCGTCAATACAGATACGCAGTATTTT
>TRBV10-3|TRBJ2-7|-|few
CAISGSTLTYEQYF
TGTGCCATCAGCGGGTCTACGTTAACCTACGAGCAGTACTTC